The 2 T cell receptor beta chains below come from one sample, sequenced in a study of tissue T cells after allogeneic stem cell transplantation. Only in-frame clones appear in the TCRdb table, and some are missing; sequencing was by immunoSEQ multiplex PCR. This table has under 50,000 clones, approximately 92% appearing once. Sample: blood, taken before transplantation. These receptors all stem from a woman aged 40-69 years who later had graft-versus-host disease after an allogeneic stem cell transplant.

This clone was counted a single time. The CDR3 region is CASRRATGGGGYTF. The CDR3 nucleotides read TGCGCCAGCAGACGTGCTACAGGGGGCGGAGGCTACACCTTC. This rearrangement joins TRBV4-3 to TRBJ1-2; TRBD1 aligns across 9 bases. CDR3 size: 14 residues. Germline V gene data show CDR1 as LGHNA and CDR2 as YSLEER. The trim removed 6 bases at V and 8 bases at J, leaving 10 bases unmatched.

The genes are TRBV7-2 and TRBJ2-4; 7 positions agree with TRBD2. V lost 1 base, J lost 3 bases, and 6 bases stayed unmatched. Germline V gives CDR1 SGHTA, CDR2 FQGNSA. This CDR3 has 16 residues. CDR3 nucleotide sequence: TGTGCCAGCAGCTTAGAGGGGAGGGGAGTCAAAAACATTCAGTACTTC. Protein sequence: CASSLEGRGVKNIQYF.